This T cell receptor (beta chain) stems from a study of blood T cell repertoires in COVID-19. Study-level background: T cells, B-cell-depleted T cells, or PBMCs provided the cDNA or gDNA that served as material.

As handled by the study authors: Quantification of nucleated cells was approximated via reference gene primer amplification. Data came from immunoSEQ multiplex PCR; TCRdb stores just in-frame clones and leaves some out. V and J calls plus clone size are reproduced from that table; the DNA served to infer D and trimming. The table shows around 120,000 clones, with 90% occurring only once. The germline V gene has CDR1 SGHDT and CDR2 YYEEEE. V gave up 6 bases and J gave up 5 bases, with 12 bases separating them. The CDR3 spans 13 residues. The chain uses TRBV5-6 and TRBJ2-4; TRBD1 might be the D (5 bases). Sequencing used peripheral blood. The origin of this receptor is a man aged 45-65 years with active COVID-19. As DNA, the CDR3 is TGTGCCAGCACCCAGGGTTGGCAAAACATTCAGTACTTC. Translating gives CASTQGWQNIQYF.